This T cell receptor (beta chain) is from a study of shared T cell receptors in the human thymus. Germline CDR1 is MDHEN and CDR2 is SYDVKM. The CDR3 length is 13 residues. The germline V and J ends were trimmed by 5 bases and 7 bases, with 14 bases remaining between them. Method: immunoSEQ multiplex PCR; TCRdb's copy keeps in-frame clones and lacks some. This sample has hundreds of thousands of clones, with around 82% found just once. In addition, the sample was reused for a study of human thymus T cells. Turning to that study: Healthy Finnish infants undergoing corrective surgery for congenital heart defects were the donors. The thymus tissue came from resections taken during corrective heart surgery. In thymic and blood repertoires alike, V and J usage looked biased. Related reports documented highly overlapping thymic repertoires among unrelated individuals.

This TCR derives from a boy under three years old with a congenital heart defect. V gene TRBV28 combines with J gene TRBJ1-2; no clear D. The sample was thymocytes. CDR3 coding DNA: TGTGCCAGCAGTCCTGATATCCGGAGTGGCTACACCTTC. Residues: CASSPDIRSGYTF.